Below, 32 T cell receptor beta chains from the same sample are listed, as sequenced in a study of Tregs in tolerant kidney transplant recipients. Mixed chimerism was transient after nonmyeloablative marrow transplants from related graft donors. Clones were sequenced by immunoSEQ multiplex PCR, and TCRdb holds only the in-frame ones, with some missing. This sample has approximately 82,000 clones, with roughly 93% found just once. Sequenced here: CD4+ T cells from blood (PBMCs), sampled 12 months after the transplant. All receptors come from a human patient who received a combined kidney and bone marrow transplant. Some T cells may be the graft donor's.

J is TRBJ2-5 and V is TRBV6-5, with D tentatively TRBD2 (5 bases). Germline-derived CDR1 and CDR2 are MNHEY and SVGAGI. Trimming cost V 8 bases and J 2 bases, with 12 bases left between them. This CDR3 contains 13 residues. The CDR3 DNA follows: TGTGCCAGCGGCTACGGGGAACAAGAGACCCAGTACTTC. The encoded protein is CASGYGEQETQYF.

V gene TRBV19 combines with J gene TRBJ2-1; D ambiguous. Germline loops: CDR1 LNHDA, CDR2 SQIVND (reference sequence). CDR3 size: 17 residues. Trimming shortened V by 4 bases and J by 9 bases, and 25 bases separated the two germline ends. CDR3 sequence: CASSTPALLRSITEQFF. CDR3 DNA sequence: TGTGCCAGTAGTACGCCCGCCCTTCTAAGGAGTATAACTGAGCAGTTCTTC.

V gene TRBV5-6 combines with J gene TRBJ1-6; no clear D. This CDR3 comprises 16 residues. Trimming stripped 0 bases from V and 4 bases from J, with 11 bases between. The V gene's germline CDR1 is SGHDT and CDR2 YYEEEE. This CDR3 is CASSLVSAKYNSPLHF. The CDR3 bases are TGTGCCAGCAGCTTGGTGTCAGCGAAGTATAATTCACCCCTCCACTTT.

The genes are TRBV18 and TRBJ2-2, with 7 bases aligning to TRBD2. The CDR3 has 17 amino acids. Germline V CDR1 and CDR2: KGHSH, LQKENI. V lost 1 base and J lost 1; bases outside the gene matches: 6. The CDR3 is CASSPLTGTKNTGELFF. The CDR3 nucleotides read TGTGCCAGCTCACCACTAACCGGGACTAAGAACACCGGGGAGCTGTTTTTT.

This sequence joins TRBV25-1 and TRBJ1-3; 7 bases match TRBD1. The CDR3 contains 12 residues. After removal of 8 bases from V and 2 bases from J, the junction contained 0 bases not matched to a gene. Germline loops: CDR1 MGHDK, CDR2 SYGVNS. The CDR3 DNA sequence: TGTGCCAGCGGGACAGCTGGAAACACCATATATTTT. Protein product: CASGTAGNTIYF.

The chain couples TRBV10-3 to TRBJ2-1; 9 bases fit TRBD1. After removal of 4 bases from V and 6 bases from J, the junction contained 10 bases not matched to a gene. Germline CDR1 ENHRY, CDR2 SYGVKD. This CDR3 has 16 amino acids. The CDR3 region has the DNA TGTGCCATCAGTGGACGGACAGGGGCGCGCTCCAATGAGCAGTTCTTC. It specifies CAISGRTGARSNEQFF.

The chain joins TRBV7-9 to TRBJ2-4; D unresolved. The CDR3 runs 15 residues. V was pared by 5 bases and J by 3 bases, with 14 bases between. Germline V gene data show CDR1 as SEHNR and CDR2 as FQNEAQ (reference sequence). CDR3 protein: CASSVGRELKNIQYF. CDR3 DNA: TGTGCCAGCAGCGTGGGCCGAGAACTCAAAAACATTCAGTACTTC.

The CDR3: CGESSNGTGLFF. The CDR3 DNA reads TGCGGTGAATCATCCAATGGTACTGGACTGTTTTTT. The chain employs TRBV23-1 and TRBJ1-4; D is ambiguous. TRBV23-1 qualifies as an ORF whose function is uncertain. The length of the CDR3 is 12 residues.

This chain connects TRBV30 to TRBJ1-2; a weak D match, TRBD1 (5 bases). Germline V gene lookup returns CDR1 GTSNPN and CDR2 SVGIG (reference sequence). The CDR3 sequence is 13 residues long. V was pared by 2 bases and J by 7 bases, with 14 bases between. In nucleotides, the CDR3 is TGTGCCTGGAGTTATGGCAGGGAGGTTGGCTACACCTTC. This encodes CAWSYGREVGYTF.

V is TRBV7-9 and J is TRBJ2-1, with 9 bases that match TRBD2. The CDR3 runs 17 residues. CDR1 is SEHNR and CDR2 is FQNEAQ in the germline V gene (reference sequence). J lost 6 bases, V lost 0 bases, and 9 bases had no gene match. The CDR3: CASSLATWRGGFNEQFF. CDR3 DNA: TGTGCCAGCAGCTTAGCGACCTGGCGGGGGGGCTTCAATGAGCAGTTCTTC.

The V and J genes are TRBV18 and TRBJ1-1; possible D gene TRBD1, 5 bases. The CDR3 is made up of 15 amino acids. The germline V gene has CDR1 KGHSH and CDR2 LQKENI. V was shortened by 2 bases and J by 5 bases, with 15 bases between the two germline ends. The CDR3 region has the DNA TGTGCCAGCTCACCATCATTGCAAAAGGGGACTGAAGCTTTCTTT. Translating it yields CASSPSLQKGTEAFF.

This chain uses TRBV7-3 with TRBJ2-3, with 11 bases fitting TRBD2. The CDR3 loop spans 14 amino acids. Per germline, CDR1 SGHTA and CDR2 FQGTGA. V dropped 3 bases and J dropped 5; count of bases not matched to a gene: 1. CDR3 nucleotides: TGTGCCAGCAGCTTCGGACTAGCGGGAGATACGCAGTATTTT. Its protein is CASSFGLAGDTQYF.

The chain couples TRBV7-7 to TRBJ1-2; 8 nucleotides agree with TRBD1. The V and J ends lost 9 bases and 0 bases, in that order; junction bases with no gene match: 6. This CDR3 region has 14 residues. The germline gives CDR1 SSHAT, CDR2 FNYEAQ (reference sequence). The CDR3 region has the DNA TGTGCCAGTGGCAAGGACAGGGCTAACTATGGCTACACCTTC. Translating it yields CASGKDRANYGYTF. Complete variable domain (other parts from reference TRBV7-7 and TRBJ1-2): GAGVSQSPRYKVTKRGQDVTLRCDPISSHATLYWYQQALGQGPEFLTYFNYEAQPDKSGLPSDRFSAERPEGSISTLTIQRTEQRDSAMYRCASGKDRANYGYTFGSGTRLTVV.

J is TRBJ2-7 and V is TRBV7-3; TRBD1 aligns across 9 bases. This CDR3 region has 18 residues. Looked up from germline, CDR1 is SGHTA and CDR2 is FQGTGA. V shed 5 bases, J shed 6 bases, and the junction held 20 bases outside the gene matches. The CDR3 region is CASSQGAGQGSGSREQYF. CDR3 DNA sequence: TGTGCCAGCAGCCAAGGGGCTGGACAGGGGTCAGGTTCGCGCGAGCAGTACTTC.

This chain uses TRBV29-1 with TRBJ1-2; D ambiguous. CDR3 length: 12 residues. V lost 4 bases to trimming and J lost 2 bases, with 8 bases between them. Germline lookup yields CDR1 SQVTM and CDR2 ANQGSEA. The CDR3 DNA reads TGCAGCGTTGTTATACAGAACTATGGCTACACCTTC. It yields the protein CSVVIQNYGYTF.

V is TRBV9 and J is TRBJ2-1, with 10 positions matching TRBD2. CDR3 length equals 15 residues. Germline trimming cut 2 bases from V and 7 bases from J; bases unmatched to any gene: 6. The V gene's germline CDR1 is SGDLS and CDR2 YYNGEE. The CDR3 here is CASSVLAGDKNEQFF. In DNA form, the CDR3 reads TGTGCCAGCAGCGTCCTAGCGGGAGATAAGAATGAGCAGTTCTTC. The variable domain in full, with the rest retrieved from reference TRBV9 and TRBJ2-1, is DSGVTQTPKHLITATGQRVTLRCSPRSGDLSVYWYQQSLDQGLQFLIQYYNGEERAKGNILERFSAQQFPDLHSELNLSSLELGDSALYFCASSVLAGDKNEQFFGPGTRLTVL.

The rearrangement uses TRBV29-1 and TRBJ1-5, with D perhaps matching TRBD1 (6 bases). Germline CDR1 SQVTM, CDR2 ANQGSEA. The CDR3 length is 13 residues. The V gene lost 7 bases and the J gene lost 6 bases, with 16 bases spanning the gap. Written as DNA, the CDR3 is TGCAGCGCCGGTTGGGGGCTGGGTCAGCCCCAGCATTTT. It codes for CSAGWGLGQPQHF.

The chain couples TRBV5-6 to TRBJ1-3; D gene unclear. The CDR3 has 16 residues. Looked up from germline, CDR1 is SGHDT and CDR2 is YYEEEE. Deletions cut 7 bases from V and 1 base from J, with 18 bases between. The CDR3 nucleotides read TGTGCCAGCGGACTCGGGCAGACCCTTTCTGGAAACACCATATATTTT. Its protein is CASGLGQTLSGNTIYF.

The V gene is TRBV7-2, the J gene TRBJ1-2; 8 bases agree with TRBD1. J gave up 5 bases and V 5 bases, and 4 bases lay outside the gene matches. Germline V gives CDR1 SGHTA, CDR2 FQGNSA. The CDR3 has 13 amino acids. CDR3 region: CASSTRTGYGYTF. The CDR3 region has the DNA TGTGCCAGCAGCACACGGACAGGGTATGGCTACACCTTC. The whole variable domain, filled in from reference TRBV7-2 and TRBJ1-2, reads GAGVSQSPSNKVTEKGKDVELRCDPISGHTALYWYRQSLGQGLEFLIYFQGNSAPDKSGLPSDRFSAERTGGSVSTLTIQRTQQEDSAVYLCASSTRTGYGYTFGSGTRLTVV.

V gene TRBV19 combines with J gene TRBJ2-7; D perhaps matches TRBD1 (6 bases). CDR1 and CDR2 from the germline V gene are LNHDA and SQIVND (reference sequence). Trimming left V 3 bases short and J 4 bases short, with 13 bases between. This CDR3 comprises 14 residues. CDR3 residues: CASSIRGSEYEQYF. In nucleotides, the CDR3 is TGTGCCAGTAGTATTAGGGGGAGTGAATACGAGCAGTACTTC. Complete variable domain (other parts from reference TRBV19 and TRBJ2-7): DGGITQSPKYLFRKEGQNVTLSCEQNLNHDAMYWYRQDPGQGLRLIYYSQIVNDFQKGDIAEGYSVSREKKESFPLTVTSAQKNPTAFYLCASSIRGSEYEQYFGPGTRLTVT.

This clone has just one count. The chain has TRBV18 and TRBJ1-4; D is possibly TRBD1 (5 bases). V lost 1 base and J 0 bases, leaving 12 bases between the germline ends. Germline loops: CDR1 KGHSH, CDR2 LQKENI. The CDR3 runs to 17 residues. The chain's CDR3 is CASSPQTGLATNEKLFF. The CDR3, as DNA: TGTGCCAGCTCACCACAAACAGGTCTTGCAACTAATGAAAAACTGTTTTTT.

The rearrangement joins TRBV7-8 to TRBJ1-2; D perhaps matches TRBD1 (5 bases). Per germline, CDR1 SGHVS and CDR2 FQNEAQ. Trimming stripped 1 base from V and 8 bases from J, with 11 bases between. This CDR3 has 13 amino acids. The CDR3: CASSLGPGVGYTF. The CDR3 DNA reads TGTGCCAGCAGCTTAGGGCCGGGGGTAGGCTACACCTTC.

The V call is TRBV6-6, the J call TRBJ2-1; D not resolved. The CDR3 extends over 12 amino acids. V lost 5 bases, J lost 6 bases, and 8 bases lay in between. Germline V gene data show CDR1 as MNHNY and CDR2 as SVGAGI (reference sequence). The CDR3 is CASSPLSNEQFF. The CDR3 coding sequence is TGTGCCAGCAGTCCCCTAAGCAATGAGCAGTTCTTC.

This rearrangement joins TRBV19 to TRBJ2-1, with 7 bases that match TRBD1. Unmatched junction bases numbered 8, after V lost 6 bases and J lost 3 bases. The CDR3 is 15 amino acids. The germline gives CDR1 LNHDA, CDR2 SQIVND (reference sequence). CDR3 nucleotide sequence: TGTGCCAGTAGCCGACGGGACAGAAGCTACAATGAGCAGTTCTTC. Residues: CASSRRDRSYNEQFF.

This chain connects TRBV11-2 to TRBJ2-1; 8 nucleotides match TRBD1. CDR1 is SGHAT and CDR2 is FQNNGV in the germline V gene. Trimming cost V 2 bases and J 9 bases; bases outside gene matches: 9. This CDR3 comprises 15 residues. The CDR3 nucleotides read TGTGCCAGCAGCTTAAATCAGGGGGCATTTTTTGAGCAGTTCTTC. Translating gives CASSLNQGAFFEQFF. The entire variable domain, with the rest obtained from reference TRBV11-2 and TRBJ2-1, is as follows: EAGVAQSPRYKIIEKRQSVAFWCNPISGHATLYWYQQILGQGPKLLIQFQNNGVVDDSQLPKDRFSAERLKGVDSTLKIQPAKLEDSAVYLCASSLNQGAFFEQFFGPGTRLTVL.

The V call is TRBV7-9, the J call TRBJ2-7; D is undetermined. Germline V CDR1 and CDR2: SEHNR, FQNEAQ (reference sequence). Trimming shortened V by 4 bases and J by 7 bases, and 26 bases separated the two germline ends. This CDR3 is 17 amino acids long. CDR3 DNA sequence: TGTGCCAGCAGCTCGCAGCGCGGCTCTTTATCGACGGTGGAGCAGTACTTC. This translates into CASSSQRGSLSTVEQYF. Full variable domain (rest looked up from reference TRBV7-9 and TRBJ2-7): DTGVSQNPRHKITKRGQNVTFRCDPISEHNRLYWYRQTLGQGPEFLTYFQNEAQLEKSRLLSDRFSAERPKGSFSTLEIQRTEQGDSAMYLCASSSQRGSLSTVEQYFGPGTRLTVT.

V usage is TRBV7-3 and J usage is TRBJ2-7, with TRBD1 matching 9 bases. CDR1 SGHTA and CDR2 FQGTGA come from the germline V gene. With V trimmed by 4 bases and J by 2 bases, 0 bases remained unmatched. There are 13 residues in the CDR3. The CDR3 DNA reads as TGTGCCAGCAGCTGGGACAGGGCCTACGAGCAGTACTTC. As protein: CASSWDRAYEQYF.

This clone was observed once. This rearrangement joins TRBV4-1 to TRBJ1-2, with D tentatively TRBD1 (5 bases). The CDR3 has 15 residues. Germline V gives CDR1 MGHRA, CDR2 YSYEKL. With 4 bases removed from V and 0 bases from J, the gap between germline ends came to 12 bases. The DNA of the CDR3 is TGCGCCAGCAGCCCAACAGGAACACCTAACTATGGCTACACCTTC. It translates to CASSPTGTPNYGYTF.

This chain links TRBV7-2 with TRBJ1-4, with 8 bases aligning to TRBD1. From germline, CDR1 is SGHTA and CDR2 FQGNSA. The trim removed 1 base at V and 7 bases at J, leaving 2 bases unmatched. CDR3 length equals 14 residues. This CDR3 reads CASSLVGTGEKLFF. Here the CDR3 DNA reads TGTGCCAGCAGCTTAGTTGGGACAGGTGAAAAACTGTTTTTT.

The rearrangement joins TRBV5-4 to TRBJ2-5, with 9 bases aligning to TRBD1. V gave up 4 bases and J gave up 4 bases; unmatched junction bases: 8. CDR3 length equals 15 residues. Germline lookup yields CDR1 SGHNT and CDR2 YYREEE (reference sequence). The CDR3 reads CASSGNRGRGETQYF. CDR3 DNA sequence: TGTGCCAGCAGCGGAAACAGGGGGCGCGGAGAGACCCAGTACTTC.

This chain uses TRBV14 with TRBJ2-1, with D perhaps matching TRBD1 (6 bases). Germline V gives CDR1 SGHDN, CDR2 FVKESK. V was pared by 4 bases and J by 1 base, with 11 bases between. There are 15 residues in the CDR3. CDR3 sequence reads: CASSPGTNSYNEQFF. In DNA form, the CDR3 reads TGTGCCAGCAGCCCCGGGACAAATTCCTACAATGAGCAGTTCTTC.

This rearrangement joins TRBV7-2 to TRBJ2-5, with unresolved D. This CDR3 is built from 14 residues. CDR1 is SGHTA, CDR2 FQGNSA, per germline. V was cut by 1 base and J by 2 bases, with 8 bases left in between. The CDR3: CASSLVSLQETQYF. CDR3 DNA: TGTGCCAGCAGCTTAGTTTCGTTACAAGAGACCCAGTACTTC.